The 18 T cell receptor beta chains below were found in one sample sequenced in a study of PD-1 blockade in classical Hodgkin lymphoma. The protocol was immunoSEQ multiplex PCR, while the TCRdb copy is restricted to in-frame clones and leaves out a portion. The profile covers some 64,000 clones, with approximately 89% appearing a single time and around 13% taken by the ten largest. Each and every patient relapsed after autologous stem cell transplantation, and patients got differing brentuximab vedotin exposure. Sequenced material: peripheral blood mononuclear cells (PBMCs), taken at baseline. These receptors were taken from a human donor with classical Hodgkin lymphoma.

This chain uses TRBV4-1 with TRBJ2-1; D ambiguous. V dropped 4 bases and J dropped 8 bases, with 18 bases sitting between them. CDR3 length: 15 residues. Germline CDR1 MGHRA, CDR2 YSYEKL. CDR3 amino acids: CASSPSLHFNDEQFF. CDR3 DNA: TGCGCCAGCAGCCCCTCTCTACATTTCAACGATGAGCAGTTCTTC.

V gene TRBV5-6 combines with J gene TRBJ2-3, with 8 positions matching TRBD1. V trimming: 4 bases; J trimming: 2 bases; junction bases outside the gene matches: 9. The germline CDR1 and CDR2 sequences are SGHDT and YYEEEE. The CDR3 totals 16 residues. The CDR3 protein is CASSTGQGYPTDTQYF. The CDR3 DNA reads TGTGCCAGCAGCACCGGACAGGGCTATCCCACAGATACGCAGTATTTT.

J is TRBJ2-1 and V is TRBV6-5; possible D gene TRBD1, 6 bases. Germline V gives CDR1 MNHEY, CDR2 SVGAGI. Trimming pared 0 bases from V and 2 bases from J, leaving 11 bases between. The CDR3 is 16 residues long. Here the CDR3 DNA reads TGTGCCAGCAGTTACTCAGGATCAGGGGCCTACAATGAGCAGTTCTTC. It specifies CASSYSGSGAYNEQFF.

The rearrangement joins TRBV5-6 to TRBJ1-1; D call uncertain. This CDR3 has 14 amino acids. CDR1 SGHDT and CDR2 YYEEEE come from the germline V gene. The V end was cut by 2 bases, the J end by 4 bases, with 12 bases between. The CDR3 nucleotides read TGTGCCAGCAGCTTTTTTCTGGGGTCCACTGAAGCTTTCTTT. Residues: CASSFFLGSTEAFF.

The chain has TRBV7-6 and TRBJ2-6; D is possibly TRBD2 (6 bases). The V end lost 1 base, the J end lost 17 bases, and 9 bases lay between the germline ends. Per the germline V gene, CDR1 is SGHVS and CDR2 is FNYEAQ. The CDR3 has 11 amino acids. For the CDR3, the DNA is TGTGCCAGCAGCTTAGATGGGGGGTTGACTTTC. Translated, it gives CASSLDGGLTF. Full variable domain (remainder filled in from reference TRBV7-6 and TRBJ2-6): GAGVSQSPRYKVTKRGQDVALRCDPISGHVSLYWYRQALGQGPEFLTYFNYEAQQDKSGLPNDRFSAERPEGSISTLTIQRTEQRDSAMYRCASSLDGGLTFGAGSRLTVL.

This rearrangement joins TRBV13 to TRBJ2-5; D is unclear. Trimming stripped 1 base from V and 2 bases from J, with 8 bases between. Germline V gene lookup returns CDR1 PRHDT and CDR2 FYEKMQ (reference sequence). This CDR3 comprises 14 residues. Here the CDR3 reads CASSLEASQETQYF. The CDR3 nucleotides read TGTGCCAGCAGCTTAGAGGCCAGTCAAGAGACCCAGTACTTC.

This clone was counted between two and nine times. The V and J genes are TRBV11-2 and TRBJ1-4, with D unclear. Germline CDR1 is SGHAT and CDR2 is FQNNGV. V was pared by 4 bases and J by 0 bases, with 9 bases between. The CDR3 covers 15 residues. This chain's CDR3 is CASSSSSATNEKLFF. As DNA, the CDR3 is TGTGCCAGCAGCTCCTCAAGTGCAACTAATGAAAAACTGTTTTTT.

CDR3 amino acids: CASSTRLSQKETQYF. CDR3 DNA: TGTGCCAGCAGTACCCGGCTTAGCCAAAAAGAGACCCAGTACTTC. The chain joins TRBV28 to TRBJ2-5; D ambiguous. Germline V CDR1 and CDR2: MDHEN, SYDVKM. CDR3 length equals 15 residues. Trimming pared 5 bases from V and 3 bases from J, leaving 16 bases between.

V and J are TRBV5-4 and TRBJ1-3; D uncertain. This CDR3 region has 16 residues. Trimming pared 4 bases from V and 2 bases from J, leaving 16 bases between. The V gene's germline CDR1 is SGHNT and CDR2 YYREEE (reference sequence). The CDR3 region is CASSRPPTRAGNTIYF. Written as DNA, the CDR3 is TGTGCCAGCAGCCGGCCCCCCACCCGGGCTGGAAACACCATATATTTT. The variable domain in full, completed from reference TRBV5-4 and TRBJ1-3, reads ETGVTQSPTHLIKTRGQQVTLRCSSQSGHNTVSWYQQALGQGPQFIFQYYREEENGRGNFPPRFSGLQFPNYSSELNVNALELDDSALYLCASSRPPTRAGNTIYFGEGSWLTVV.

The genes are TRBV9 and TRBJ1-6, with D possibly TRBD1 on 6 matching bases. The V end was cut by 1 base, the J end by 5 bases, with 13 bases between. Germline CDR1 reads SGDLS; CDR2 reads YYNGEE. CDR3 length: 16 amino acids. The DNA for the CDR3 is TGTGCCAGCAGCGTACAGCCAGGGGCCGATAATTCACCCCTCCACTTT. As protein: CASSVQPGADNSPLHF.

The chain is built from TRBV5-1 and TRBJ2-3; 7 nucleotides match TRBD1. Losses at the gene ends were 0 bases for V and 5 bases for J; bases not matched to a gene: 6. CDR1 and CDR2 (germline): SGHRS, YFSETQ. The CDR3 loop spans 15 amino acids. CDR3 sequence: CASSLGDRDGDTQYF. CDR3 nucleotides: TGCGCCAGCAGCTTGGGTGACAGGGATGGAGATACGCAGTATTTT.

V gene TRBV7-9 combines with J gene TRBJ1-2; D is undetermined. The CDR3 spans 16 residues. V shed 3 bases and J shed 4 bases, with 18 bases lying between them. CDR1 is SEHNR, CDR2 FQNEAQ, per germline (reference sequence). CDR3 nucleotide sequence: TGTGCCAGCAGCTTCAAGAGCTCACGGGAGGGCTATGGCTACACCTTC. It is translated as CASSFKSSREGYGYTF.

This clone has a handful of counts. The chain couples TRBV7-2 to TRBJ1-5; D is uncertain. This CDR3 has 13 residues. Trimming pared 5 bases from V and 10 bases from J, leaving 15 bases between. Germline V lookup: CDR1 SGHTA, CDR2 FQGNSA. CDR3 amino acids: CASSQPDGSPQHF. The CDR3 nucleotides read TGTGCCAGCAGCCAGCCTGACGGTTCCCCCCAGCATTTT.

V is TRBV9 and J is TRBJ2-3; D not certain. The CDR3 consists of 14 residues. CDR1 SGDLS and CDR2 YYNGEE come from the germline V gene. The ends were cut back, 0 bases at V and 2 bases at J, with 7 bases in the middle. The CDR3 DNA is TGTGCCAGCAGCGTAGGTGGTGACACAGATACGCAGTATTTT. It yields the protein CASSVGGDTDTQYF.

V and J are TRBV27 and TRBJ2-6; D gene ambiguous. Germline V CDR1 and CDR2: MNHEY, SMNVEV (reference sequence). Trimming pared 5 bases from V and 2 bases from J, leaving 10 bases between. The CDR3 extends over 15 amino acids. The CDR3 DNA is TGTGCCAGCAGTCCCCTTCTCCCTGGGGCCAACGTCCTGACTTTC. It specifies CASSPLLPGANVLTF.

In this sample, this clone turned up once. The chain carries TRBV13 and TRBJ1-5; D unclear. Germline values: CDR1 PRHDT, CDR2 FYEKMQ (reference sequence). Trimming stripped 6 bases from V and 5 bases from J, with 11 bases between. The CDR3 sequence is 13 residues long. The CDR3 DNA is TGTGCCAGCAGTTGGGGTATAGATCAGCCCCAGCATTTT. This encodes CASSWGIDQPQHF.

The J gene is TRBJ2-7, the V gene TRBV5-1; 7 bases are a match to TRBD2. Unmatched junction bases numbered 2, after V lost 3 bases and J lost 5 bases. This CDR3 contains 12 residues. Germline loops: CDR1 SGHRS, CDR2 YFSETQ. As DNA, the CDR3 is TGCGCCAGCAGCTGGGGGGGAAACGAGCAGTACTTC. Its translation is CASSWGGNEQYF. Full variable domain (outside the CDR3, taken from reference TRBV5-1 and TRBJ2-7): KAGVTQTPRYLIKTRGQQVTLSCSPISGHRSVSWYQQTPGQGLQFLFEYFSETQRNKGNFPGRFSGRQFSNSRSEMNVSTLELGDSALYLCASSWGGNEQYFGPGTRLTVT.

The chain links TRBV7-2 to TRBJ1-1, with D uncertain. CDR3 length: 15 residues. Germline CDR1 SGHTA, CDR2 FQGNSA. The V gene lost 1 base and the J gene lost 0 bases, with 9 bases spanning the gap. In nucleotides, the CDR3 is TGTGCCAGCAGCTTAGAAGGCGACATGAACACTGAAGCTTTCTTT. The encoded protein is CASSLEGDMNTEAFF.